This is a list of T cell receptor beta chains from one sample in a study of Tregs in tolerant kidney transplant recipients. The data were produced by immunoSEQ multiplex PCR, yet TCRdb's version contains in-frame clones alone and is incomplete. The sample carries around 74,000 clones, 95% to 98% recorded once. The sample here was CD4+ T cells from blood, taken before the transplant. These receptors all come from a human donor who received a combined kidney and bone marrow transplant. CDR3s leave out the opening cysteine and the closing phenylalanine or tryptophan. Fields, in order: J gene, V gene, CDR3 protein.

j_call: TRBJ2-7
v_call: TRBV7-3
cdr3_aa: ASSLGQGTEQY

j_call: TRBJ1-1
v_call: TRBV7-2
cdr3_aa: ASSLVRGNTEAF

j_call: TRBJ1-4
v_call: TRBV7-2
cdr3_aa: ASSLIWAKGDVGKLF

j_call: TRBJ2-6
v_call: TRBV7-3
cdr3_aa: ASSLGQLSGANVLT

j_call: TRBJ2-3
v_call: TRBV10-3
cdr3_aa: AISWTGANIATSTDTQY

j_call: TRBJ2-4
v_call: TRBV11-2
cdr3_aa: ASSLVGAAKNIQY

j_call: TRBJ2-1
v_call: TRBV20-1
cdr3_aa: SARGDNEQF

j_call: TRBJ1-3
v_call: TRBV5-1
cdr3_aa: ASSLAGLGDTIY

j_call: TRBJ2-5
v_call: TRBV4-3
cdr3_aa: ASSPYGGGFVETQY

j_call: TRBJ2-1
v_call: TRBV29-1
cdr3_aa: STIQRGYTVYNEQF

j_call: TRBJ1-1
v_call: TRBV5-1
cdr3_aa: ASTLGGGNTEAF

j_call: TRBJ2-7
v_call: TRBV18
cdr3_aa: ASSPPLAVIHEQY

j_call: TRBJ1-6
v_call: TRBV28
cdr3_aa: ASSLNNSPLH

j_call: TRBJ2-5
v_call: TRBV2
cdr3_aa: ASISGTSGGETQY

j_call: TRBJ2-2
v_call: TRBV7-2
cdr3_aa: ASSTRLIGELF

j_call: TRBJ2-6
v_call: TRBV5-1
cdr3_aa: ASIGVRGGPSGANVLT

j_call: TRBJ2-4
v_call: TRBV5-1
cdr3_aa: ASSFNQDLSRGNIQY

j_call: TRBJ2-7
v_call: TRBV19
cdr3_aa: ASSMGTREDYEQY

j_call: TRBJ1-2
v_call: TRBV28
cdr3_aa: ASSFSGGDYGYT

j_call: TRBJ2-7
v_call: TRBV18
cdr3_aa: ASSPQSSSYEQY

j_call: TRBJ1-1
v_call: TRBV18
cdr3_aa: ASSPALAGGRTEAF

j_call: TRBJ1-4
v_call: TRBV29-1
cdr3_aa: SVGRGNEKLF

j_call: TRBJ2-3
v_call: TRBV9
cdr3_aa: ASSVFGTSGTDTQY